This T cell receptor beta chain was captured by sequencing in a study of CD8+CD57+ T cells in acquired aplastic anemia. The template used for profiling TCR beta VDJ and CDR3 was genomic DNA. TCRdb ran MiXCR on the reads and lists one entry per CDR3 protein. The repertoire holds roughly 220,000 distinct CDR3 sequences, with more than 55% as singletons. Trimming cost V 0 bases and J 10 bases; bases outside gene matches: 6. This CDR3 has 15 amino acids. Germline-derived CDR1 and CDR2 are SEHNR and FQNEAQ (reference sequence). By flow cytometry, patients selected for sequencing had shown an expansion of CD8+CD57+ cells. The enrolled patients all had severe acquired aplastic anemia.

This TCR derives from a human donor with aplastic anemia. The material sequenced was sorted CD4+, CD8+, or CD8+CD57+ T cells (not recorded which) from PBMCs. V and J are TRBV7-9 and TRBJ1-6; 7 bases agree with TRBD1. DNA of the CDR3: TGTGCCAGCAGCTTAGCCGGGACAGAGGACTCACCCCTCCACTTT. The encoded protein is CASSLAGTEDSPLHF.